Sequencing of this T cell receptor (beta chain) was carried out in a study of T cell responses to AZD1222 COVID-19 vaccine (dated by TCRdb to the early 2020s). Notes on the research overall: AZD1222 recipients with second doses at about 4 weeks or about 12 weeks were pooled, because spike-specific TCR depth and breadth did not differ between schedules. A total of 230 to 250 trial participants underwent TCR sequencing, of whom some 210 received two doses of AZD1222 and 26 received two doses of the MenACWY control vaccine. Trial participants were enrolled by age into subgroups of 18-55, 56-69 and 70-plus years, and roughly 150, 30 and 60 TCR-sequenced participants, respectively, were included in these subgroups. Results and caveats for the whole study, not just this receptor: Participants were mostly white British, with more females than males. The authors suggested clonal diversity may have been underestimated. Only 5 to 7 AZD1222 recipients were SARS-CoV-2 seropositive at baseline, limiting conclusions about previously exposed vaccinees. Reportedly, close to half of the unique spike-specific TCRs recognized epitopes lying outside the regions that are mutated in the B.1.351 and B.1.1.7 variants. Because no day 14 peak-response samples were available, repertoires were characterized only after the peak T cell response. The 56-69-year group was small, and its depth increase did not reach significance, likely because of low power. After two AZD1222 doses, spike-specific TCR breadth and depth were significantly higher than at day 0 and than in MenACWY recipients. The whole spike protein was spanned by vaccine-associated CD4 TCRs, and dominant responses were seen in regions 160-218 and 743-854.

The CDR3 regions of human TCRbeta chains were analyzed by immunosequencing. From the authors' description of their analysis: TCRs in the repertoires were compared against a reference library of SARS-CoV-2-specific TCRs that had been generated with the MIRA antigen-specificity platform. Breadth meant the fraction of unique TCRs that were SARS-CoV-2-associated, whereas depth meant the fraction of total T cells that were SARS-CoV-2-associated. Using the MIRA data, each spike-specific TCR was assigned both to the spike region to which the TCR was reactive and to a CD4 or CD8 class. Log10-transformed breadth and depth values were compared by one-way ANOVA with Sidak's multiple comparisons tests. As stored in TCRdb, this immuneACCESS dataset retains in-frame rearrangements with V and J assigned. A fraction of the clones does not appear; measured against another copy, unresolved V genes explain less than half of the discrepancy, and the remainder lacks a known reason. From that table come the V and J calls and clone size; the DNA was used to work out D and trimming. Present in this sample are 100,000 to 120,000 clones, 87% of which were seen just once. The ten largest clonotypes hold approximately 3.5% of the sample.

What this sample's time point label stands for: baseline before first vaccination. The vaccinee samples were drawn from two UK trials, COV001 and COV002, one of which was a single-blind randomized controlled phase 2/3 trial testing AZD1222 (ChAdOx1 nCoV-19) in healthy adults. For TCRbeta chain sequencing, PBMC samples were collected from trial participants at day 0 and at day 28 after the second dose. This clone has just a few counts. No antigen is known for it. No base-level quality is on record; no much larger clone is a single base apart. The junction shows trimming of 6 bases on V and 4 bases on J, plus 10 bases between the germline ends. The germline V gene yields MDHEN for CDR1 and SYDVKM for CDR2. The CDR3 runs 13 residues from the cysteine to the phenylalanine. Of all the DNA, just the CDR3 is kept, 39 bases in frame from base 1.

The chain is made from TRBV28 and TRBJ2-1; confidence is insufficient to name the D gene. The TCR comes from an adult in good health. Material: peripheral blood, obtained on day 0 of AZD1222 vaccination. The CDR3 corresponds to CASRSPGYNEQFF. The bases are TGTGCCAGCAGAAGTCCTGGGTACAATGAGCAGTTCTTC.